This T cell receptor beta chain was identified during a study of cytomegalovirus exposure and HLA in healthy donors. Across the study: Most genotyped donors, around four fifths of fewer than 400, had Caucasian-associated genetic ancestry. Notes on the study in general: After further analysis at a later stage, 16,951 TCR beta sequences were associated with HLA alleles at 0.05 false discovery rate.

A word on this clone: Its target is not known.

The ends were cut back, 6 bases at V and 9 bases at J, with 21 bases in the middle. The CDR3 runs to 15 residues. Germline-derived CDR1 and CDR2 are LNHNV and YYDKDF (reference sequence). The PCR employed 60 Vbeta primers together with 13 Jbeta primers. As originally analysed: Roughly 11 million shared chains were among tens of millions of unique TCR beta chains counted in a later analysis. TCRdb keeps only in-frame clones here, not all; method: immunoSEQ multiplex PCR. V and J calls and clone size are copied from that table; D and trimming were computed from the DNA. Seen here are approximately 130,000 clones, more than 75% observed once, and the top ten hold about 7.4%.

The chain recombines TRBV15 with TRBJ2-1; a weak D match, TRBD2 (5 bases). This sequence was found in a woman between 45 and 65 years old in good health and CMV-seropositive. Sequencing was performed on PBMCs. In nucleotides, the CDR3 is TGTGCCACCAGGGCCCGAAGAGGGTTGGCGTTTGAGCAGTTCTTC. Translation gives CATRARRGLAFEQFF.